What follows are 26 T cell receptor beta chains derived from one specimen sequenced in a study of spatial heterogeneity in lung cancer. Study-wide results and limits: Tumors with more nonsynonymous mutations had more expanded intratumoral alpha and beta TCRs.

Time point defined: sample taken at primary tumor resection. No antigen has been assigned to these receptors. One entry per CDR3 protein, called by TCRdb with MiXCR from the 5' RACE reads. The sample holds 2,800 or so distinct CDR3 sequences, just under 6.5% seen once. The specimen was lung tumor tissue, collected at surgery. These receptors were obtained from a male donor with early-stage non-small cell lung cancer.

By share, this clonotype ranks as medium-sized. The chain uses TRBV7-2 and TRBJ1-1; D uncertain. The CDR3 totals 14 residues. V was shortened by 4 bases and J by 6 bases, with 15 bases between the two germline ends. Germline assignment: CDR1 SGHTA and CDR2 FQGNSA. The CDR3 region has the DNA TGTGCCAGCAGCTGGATAGGGATTGTAGCTGAAGCTTTCTTT. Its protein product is CASSWIGIVAEAFF.

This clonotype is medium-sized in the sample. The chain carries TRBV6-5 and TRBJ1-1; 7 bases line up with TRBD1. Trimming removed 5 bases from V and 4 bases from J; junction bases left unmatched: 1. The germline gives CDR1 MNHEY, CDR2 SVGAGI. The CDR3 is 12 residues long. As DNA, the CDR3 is TGTGCCAGCAGTCACAGGGGCACTGAAGCTTTCTTT. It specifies CASSHRGTEAFF.

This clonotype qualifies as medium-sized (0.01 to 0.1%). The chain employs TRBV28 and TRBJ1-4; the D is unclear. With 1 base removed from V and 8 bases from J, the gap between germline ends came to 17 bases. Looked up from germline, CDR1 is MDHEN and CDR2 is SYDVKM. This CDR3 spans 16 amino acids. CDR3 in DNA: TGTGCCAGCAGTTTATACTCGGCATACGCGTACGAAAAACTGTTTTTT. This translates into CASSLYSAYAYEKLFF.

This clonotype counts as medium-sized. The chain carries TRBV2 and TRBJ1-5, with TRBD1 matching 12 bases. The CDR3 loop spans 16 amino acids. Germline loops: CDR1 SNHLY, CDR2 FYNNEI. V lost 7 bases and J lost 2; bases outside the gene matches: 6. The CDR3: CASTGTGGAGNQPQHF. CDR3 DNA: TGTGCCAGCACCGGGACAGGGGGCGCCGGCAATCAGCCCCAGCATTTT.

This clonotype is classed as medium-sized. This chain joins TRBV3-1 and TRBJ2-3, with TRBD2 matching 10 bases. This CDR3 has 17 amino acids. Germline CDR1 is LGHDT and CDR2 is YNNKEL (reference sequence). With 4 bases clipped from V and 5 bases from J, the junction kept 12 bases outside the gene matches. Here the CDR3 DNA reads TGTGCCAGCAGCCCCAGAAAGAGCGGGGGGGCCAAAGATACGCAGTATTTT. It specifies CASSPRKSGGAKDTQYF.

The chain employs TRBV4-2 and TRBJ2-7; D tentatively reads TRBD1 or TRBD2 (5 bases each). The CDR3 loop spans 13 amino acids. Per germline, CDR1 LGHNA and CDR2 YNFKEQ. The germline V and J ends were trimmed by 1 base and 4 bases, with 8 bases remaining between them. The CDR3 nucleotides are TGTGCCAGCAGCCAAGGAGGGGCGTACGAGCAGTACTTC. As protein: CASSQGGAYEQYF.

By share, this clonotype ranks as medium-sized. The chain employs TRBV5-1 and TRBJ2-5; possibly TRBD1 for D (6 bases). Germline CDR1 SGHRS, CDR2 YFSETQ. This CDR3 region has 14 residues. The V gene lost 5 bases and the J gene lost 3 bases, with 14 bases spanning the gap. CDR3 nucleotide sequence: TGCGCCAGCAGACGGCGGACAGACGAAGAGACCCAGTACTTC. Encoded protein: CASRRRTDEETQYF.

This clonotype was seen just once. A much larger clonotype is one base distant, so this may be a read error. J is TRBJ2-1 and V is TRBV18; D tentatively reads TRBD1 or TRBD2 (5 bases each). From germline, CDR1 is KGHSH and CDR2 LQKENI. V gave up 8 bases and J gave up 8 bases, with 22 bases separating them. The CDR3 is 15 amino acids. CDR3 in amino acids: CASPEAGAYGDEQFF. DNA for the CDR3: TGTGCCAGCCCAGAGGCCGGGGCCTACGGTGATGAGCAGTTCTTC.

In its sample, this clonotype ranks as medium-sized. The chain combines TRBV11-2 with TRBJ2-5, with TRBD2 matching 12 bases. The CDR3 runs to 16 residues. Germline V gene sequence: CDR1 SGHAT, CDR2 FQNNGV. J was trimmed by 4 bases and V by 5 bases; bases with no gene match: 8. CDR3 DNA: TGTGCCAGCAGCGCCGGACTAGCGGGGCGTCGAGAGACCCAGTACTTC. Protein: CASSAGLAGRRETQYF.

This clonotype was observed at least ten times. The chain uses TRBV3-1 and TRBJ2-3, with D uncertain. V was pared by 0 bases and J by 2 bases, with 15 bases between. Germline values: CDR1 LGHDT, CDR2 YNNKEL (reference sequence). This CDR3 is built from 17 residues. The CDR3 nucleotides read TGTGCCAGCAGCCAAGACGGCAGGCCAGGATTCACAGATACGCAGTATTTT. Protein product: CASSQDGRPGFTDTQYF.

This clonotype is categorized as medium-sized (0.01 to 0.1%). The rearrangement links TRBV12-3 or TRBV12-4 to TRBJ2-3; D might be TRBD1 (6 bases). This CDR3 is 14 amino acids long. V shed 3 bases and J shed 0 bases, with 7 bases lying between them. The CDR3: CASSFTGSTDTQYF. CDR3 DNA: TGTGCCAGCAGTTTTACAGGGAGCACAGATACGCAGTATTTT.

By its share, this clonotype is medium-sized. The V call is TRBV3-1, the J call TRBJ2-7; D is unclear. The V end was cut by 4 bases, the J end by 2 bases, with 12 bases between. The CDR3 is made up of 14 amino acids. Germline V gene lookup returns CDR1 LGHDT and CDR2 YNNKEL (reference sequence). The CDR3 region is CASSPEVQPYEQYF. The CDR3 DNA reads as TGTGCCAGCAGCCCAGAGGTACAGCCCTACGAGCAGTACTTC.

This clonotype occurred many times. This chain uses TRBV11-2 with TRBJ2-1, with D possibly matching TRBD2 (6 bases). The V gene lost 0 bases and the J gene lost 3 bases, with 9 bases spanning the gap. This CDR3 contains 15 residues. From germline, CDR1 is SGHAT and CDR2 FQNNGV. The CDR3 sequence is CASSLDGGNYNEQFF. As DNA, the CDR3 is TGTGCCAGCAGCTTAGACGGCGGGAACTACAATGAGCAGTTCTTC.

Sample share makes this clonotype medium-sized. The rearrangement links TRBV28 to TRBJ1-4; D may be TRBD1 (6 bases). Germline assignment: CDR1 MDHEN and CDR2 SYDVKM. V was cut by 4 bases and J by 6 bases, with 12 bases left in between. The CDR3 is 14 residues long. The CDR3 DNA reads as TGTGCCAGCAGTTGGAGGGGGAGTCATGAAAAACTGTTTTTT. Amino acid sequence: CASSWRGSHEKLFF.

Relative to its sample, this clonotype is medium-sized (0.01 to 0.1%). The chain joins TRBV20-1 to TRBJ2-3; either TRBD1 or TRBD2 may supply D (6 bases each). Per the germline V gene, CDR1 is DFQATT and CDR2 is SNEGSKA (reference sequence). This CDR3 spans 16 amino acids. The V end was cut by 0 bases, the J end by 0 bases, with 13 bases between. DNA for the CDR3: TGCAGTGCTAGAGAACAGGGAGGCTTTAGCACAGATACGCAGTATTTT. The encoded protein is CSAREQGGFSTDTQYF.

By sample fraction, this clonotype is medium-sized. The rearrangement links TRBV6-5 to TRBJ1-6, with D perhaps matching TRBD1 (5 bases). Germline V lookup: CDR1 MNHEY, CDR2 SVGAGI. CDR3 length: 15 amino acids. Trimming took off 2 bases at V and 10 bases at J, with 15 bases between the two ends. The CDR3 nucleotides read TGTGCCAGCAGTTACCTGGTCGGGGGGGAATCACCCCTCCACTTT. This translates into CASSYLVGGESPLHF.

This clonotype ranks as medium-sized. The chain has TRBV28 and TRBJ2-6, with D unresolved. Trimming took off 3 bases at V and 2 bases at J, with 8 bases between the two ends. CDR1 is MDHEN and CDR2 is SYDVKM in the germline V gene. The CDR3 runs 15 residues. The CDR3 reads CASSFVGAGANVLTF. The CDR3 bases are TGTGCCAGCAGTTTTGTCGGCGCTGGGGCCAACGTCCTGACTTTC.

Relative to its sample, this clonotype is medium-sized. Here the CDR3 reads CASSNIQGINTEAFF. The DNA of the CDR3 is TGTGCCAGCAGCAACATACAGGGGATTAACACTGAAGCTTTCTTT. The gene calls are TRBV21-1 and TRBJ1-1; the D call of TRBD1 is as the table states it, not checked on the DNA. TRBV21-1 is described as a pseudogene. This CDR3 has 15 amino acids.

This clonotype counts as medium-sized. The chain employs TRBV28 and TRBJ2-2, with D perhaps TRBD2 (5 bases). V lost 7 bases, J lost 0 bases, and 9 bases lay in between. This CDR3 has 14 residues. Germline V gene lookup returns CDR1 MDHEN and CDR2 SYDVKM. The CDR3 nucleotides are TGTGCCAGCACCGGGGTCCCGAACACCGGGGAGCTGTTTTTT. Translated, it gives CASTGVPNTGELFF.

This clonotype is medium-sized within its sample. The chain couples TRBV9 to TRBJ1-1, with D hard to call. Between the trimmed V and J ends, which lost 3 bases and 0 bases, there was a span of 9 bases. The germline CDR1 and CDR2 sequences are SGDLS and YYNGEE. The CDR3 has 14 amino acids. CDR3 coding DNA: TGTGCCAGCAGCGCCAGAGGGATGAACACTGAAGCTTTCTTT. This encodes CASSARGMNTEAFF.

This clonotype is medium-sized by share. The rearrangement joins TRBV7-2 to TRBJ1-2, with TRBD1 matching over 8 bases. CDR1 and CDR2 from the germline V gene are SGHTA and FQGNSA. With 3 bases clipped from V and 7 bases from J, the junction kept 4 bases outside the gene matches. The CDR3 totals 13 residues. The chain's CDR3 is CASSFRDRSGYTF. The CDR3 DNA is TGTGCCAGCAGCTTCCGGGACAGGTCTGGCTACACCTTC.

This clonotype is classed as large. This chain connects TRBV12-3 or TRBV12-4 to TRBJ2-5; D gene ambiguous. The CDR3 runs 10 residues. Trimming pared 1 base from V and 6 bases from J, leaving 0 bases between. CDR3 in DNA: TGTGCCAGCAGTTTAGAGACCCAGTACTTC. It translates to CASSLETQYF.

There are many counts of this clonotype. The CDR3 coding sequence is TGTGCCTGGAGCCAATCGGCGGGGGGCGAGCAGTACTTC. Encoded protein: CAWSQSAGGEQYF. V gene TRBV30 combines with J gene TRBJ2-7; 8 bases are shared with TRBD2. In germline, CDR1 is GTSNPN, CDR2 SVGIG (reference sequence). V was clipped by 3 bases and J by 6 bases; unmatched bases: 7. The CDR3 runs to 13 residues.

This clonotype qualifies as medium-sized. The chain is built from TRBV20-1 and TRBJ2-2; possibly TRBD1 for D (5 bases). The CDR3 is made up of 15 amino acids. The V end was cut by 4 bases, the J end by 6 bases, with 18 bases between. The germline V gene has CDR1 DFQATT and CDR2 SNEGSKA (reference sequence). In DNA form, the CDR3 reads TGCAGTGCTAACACCGGGCCAGGGTTCGCCGGGGAGCTGTTTTTT. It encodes CSANTGPGFAGELFF.

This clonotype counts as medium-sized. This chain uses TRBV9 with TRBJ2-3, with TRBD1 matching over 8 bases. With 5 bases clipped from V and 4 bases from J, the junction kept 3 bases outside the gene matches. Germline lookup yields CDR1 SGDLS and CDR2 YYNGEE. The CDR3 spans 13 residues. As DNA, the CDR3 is TGTGCCAGCAGTCAGGGGGCATCAGATACGCAGTATTTT. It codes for CASSQGASDTQYF.

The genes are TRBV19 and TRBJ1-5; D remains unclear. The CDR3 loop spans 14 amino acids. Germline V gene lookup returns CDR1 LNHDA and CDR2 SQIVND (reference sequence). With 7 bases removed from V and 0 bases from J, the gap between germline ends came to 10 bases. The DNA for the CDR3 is TGTGCCAGTAAGGACGGATATAGCAATCAGCCCCAGCATTTT. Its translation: CASKDGYSNQPQHF.